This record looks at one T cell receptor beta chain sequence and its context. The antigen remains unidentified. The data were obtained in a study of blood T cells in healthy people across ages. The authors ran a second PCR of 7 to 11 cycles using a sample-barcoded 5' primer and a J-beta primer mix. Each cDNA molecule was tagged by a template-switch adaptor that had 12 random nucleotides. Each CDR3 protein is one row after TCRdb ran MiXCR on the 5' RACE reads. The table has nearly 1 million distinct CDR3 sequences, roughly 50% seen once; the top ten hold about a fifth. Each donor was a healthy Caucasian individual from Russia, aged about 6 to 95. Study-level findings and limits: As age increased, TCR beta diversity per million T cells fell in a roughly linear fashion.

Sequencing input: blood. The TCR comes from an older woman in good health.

Here the CDR3 DNA reads TGTGCCAGCAGCCAATTGAGGCACGCTAGTGAGTACAATGAGCAGTTCTTC. Its protein product is CASSQLRHASEYNEQFF. The chain has TRBV4-2 and TRBJ2-1; D remains ambiguous. The CDR3 loop spans 17 amino acids. CDR1 is LGHNA and CDR2 is YNFKEQ in the germline V gene. Deletions cut 2 bases from V and 4 bases from J, with 18 bases between.